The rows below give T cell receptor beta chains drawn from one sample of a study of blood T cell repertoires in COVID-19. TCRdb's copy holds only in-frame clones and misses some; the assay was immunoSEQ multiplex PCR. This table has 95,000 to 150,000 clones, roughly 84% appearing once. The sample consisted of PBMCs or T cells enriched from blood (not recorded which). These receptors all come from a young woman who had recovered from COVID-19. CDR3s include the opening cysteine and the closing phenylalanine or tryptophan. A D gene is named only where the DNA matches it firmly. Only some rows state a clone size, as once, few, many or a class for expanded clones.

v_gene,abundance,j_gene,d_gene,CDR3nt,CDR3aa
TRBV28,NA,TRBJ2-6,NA,TGTGCCAGCAGTTTATACGCACCCAGAACGACTGGGGCCAACGTCCTGACTTTC,CASSLYAPRTTGANVLTF
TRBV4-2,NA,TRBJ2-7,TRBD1,TGTGCCAGCAGCCAACGGACAGGCCTCTCCTACGAGCAGTACTTC,CASSQRTGLSYEQYF
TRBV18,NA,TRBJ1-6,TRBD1,TGTGCCAGCCGTACGCCCGGGACAGGGGGCAAGTCTTTAGGTTCACCCCTCCACTTT,CASRTPGTGGKSLGSPLHF
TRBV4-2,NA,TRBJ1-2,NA,TGTGCCAGCAGCCAAGATGGCAGGGCTAACTATGGCTACACCTTC,CASSQDGRANYGYTF
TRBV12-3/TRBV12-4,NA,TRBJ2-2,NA,TGTGCCAGCAGTTATTTGCGAACCGGGGAGCTGTTTTTT,CASSYLRTGELFF
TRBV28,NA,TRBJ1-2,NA,TGTGCCAGCAGGTCCGGGACTGACTATGGCTACACCTTC,CASRSGTDYGYTF
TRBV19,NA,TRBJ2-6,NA,TGTGCCAGTAGTATAAGTAGCCCCTCTGGGGCCAACGTCCTGACTTTC,CASSISSPSGANVLTF
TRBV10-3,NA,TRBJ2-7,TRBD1,TGTGCCATCAGCCCCCGGACAGGGCTCTACGAGCAGTACTTC,CAISPRTGLYEQYF
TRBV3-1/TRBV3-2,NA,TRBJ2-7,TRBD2,TGTGCCAGCAGCCACCGCCCCCCGACTAGCGGGGTCTCCTACGAGCAGTACTTC,CASSHRPPTSGVSYEQYF
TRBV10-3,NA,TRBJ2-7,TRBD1,TGTGCCATCTCTCCGGGACAGGACTACGAGCAGTACTTC,CAISPGQDYEQYF
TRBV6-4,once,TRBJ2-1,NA,TGTGCCAGCAGTGACTCCGGGGGAATCCCCTACAATGAGCAGTTCTTC,CASSDSGGIPYNEQFF
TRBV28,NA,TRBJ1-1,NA,TGTGCCAGCAGTTTAAGAGGGGGGGCGGCTTTCTTT,CASSLRGGAAFF
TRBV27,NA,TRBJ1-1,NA,TGTGCCAGCAGTGGATTGGGCGAAGCTTTCTTT,CASSGLGEAFF
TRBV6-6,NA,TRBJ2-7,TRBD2,TGTGCCAGCAGTCCCTCTACAGGGTTTGGCGGGAGGTCCCACTACGAGCAGTACTTC,CASSPSTGFGGRSHYEQYF
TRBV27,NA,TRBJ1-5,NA,TGTGCCAGCAGTTTACTAGGGGATGCCAATCAGCCCCAGCATTTT,CASSLLGDANQPQHF
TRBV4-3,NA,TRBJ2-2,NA,TGCGCCAGCAGCCAAAATACAGGGACCAACACCGGGGAGCTGTTTTTT,CASSQNTGTNTGELFF
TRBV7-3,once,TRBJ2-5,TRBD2,TGTGCCAGCAGCCCAACGGGGGCGGGAGGTTCTCGATGGGAGACCCAGTACTTC,CASSPTGAGGSRWETQYF
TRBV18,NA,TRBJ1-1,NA,TGTGCCAGCTCACTACAGGGTTCGAACACTGAAGCTTTCTTT,CASSLQGSNTEAFF
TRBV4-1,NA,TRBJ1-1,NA,TGCGCCAGCAGGGGCCCCATAAGGAACACTGAAGCTTTCTTT,CASRGPIRNTEAFF
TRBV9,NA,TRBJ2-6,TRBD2,TGTGCCAGCAGCGGACTAGCGGGAGGCCCTGGGGCCAACGTCCTGACTTTC,CASSGLAGGPGANVLTF
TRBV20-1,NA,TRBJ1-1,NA,TGCAGTGGCCCGCTTCGGACTGAAGCTTTCTTT,CSGPLRTEAFF
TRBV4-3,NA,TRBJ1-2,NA,TGCGCCAGCAGCCAAGATCGGAGCGGAGACGGCTACACCTTC,CASSQDRSGDGYTF
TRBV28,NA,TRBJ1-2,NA,TGTGCCAGCAGTTTGACCGGACAGTACTATGGCTACACCTTC,CASSLTGQYYGYTF
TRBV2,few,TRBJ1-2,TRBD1,TGTGCCTCACGGGACAGGGGATACCTAAACTATGGCTACACCTTC,CASRDRGYLNYGYTF
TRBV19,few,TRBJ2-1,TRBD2,TGTGCCAGTCGGGCTAGCGGGGGCAATAGATACAATGAGCAGTTCTTC,CASRASGGNRYNEQFF
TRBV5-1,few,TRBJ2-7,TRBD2,TGCGCCAGCAGCTTGGCCTACAGCGGGAGAAGCTACGAGCAGTACTTC,CASSLAYSGRSYEQYF
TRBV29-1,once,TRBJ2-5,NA,TGCAGCGTTGGAGGGGGCAGGGGGGCCCAAGAGACCCAGTACTTC,CSVGGGRGAQETQYF
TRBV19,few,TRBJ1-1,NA,TGTGCCAGTAGTATCACCCTAGGTAATGAAGCTTTCTTT,CASSITLGNEAFF
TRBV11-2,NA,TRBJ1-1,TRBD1,TGTGCCAGCAGCACTTGGGTTTTGACAGGGAAGTCGATGGAGGCTGAAGCTTTCTTT,CASSTWVLTGKSMEAEAFF